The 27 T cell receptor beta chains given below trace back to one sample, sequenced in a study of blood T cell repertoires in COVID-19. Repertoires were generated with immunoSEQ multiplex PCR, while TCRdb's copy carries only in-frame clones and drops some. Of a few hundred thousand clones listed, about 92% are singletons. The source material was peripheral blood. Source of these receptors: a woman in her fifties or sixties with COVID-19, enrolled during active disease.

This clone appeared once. The CDR3 region is CASSPQLAIADTQYF. The CDR3 DNA sequence: TGTGCCAGCAGCCCCCAACTAGCGATCGCAGATACGCAGTATTTT. The chain links TRBV13 to TRBJ2-3; TRBD2 matches at 7 bases. The CDR3 has 15 residues. V was clipped by 5 bases and J by 4 bases; unmatched bases: 9. Germline V gives CDR1 PRHDT, CDR2 FYEKMQ (reference sequence).

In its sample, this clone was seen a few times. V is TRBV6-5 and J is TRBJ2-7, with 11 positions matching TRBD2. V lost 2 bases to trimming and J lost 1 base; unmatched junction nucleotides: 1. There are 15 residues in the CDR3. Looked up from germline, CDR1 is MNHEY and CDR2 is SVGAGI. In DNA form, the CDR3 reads TGTGCCAGCAGTTACCCTAGCGGGGGGTCCTACGAGCAGTACTTC. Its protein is CASSYPSGGSYEQYF.

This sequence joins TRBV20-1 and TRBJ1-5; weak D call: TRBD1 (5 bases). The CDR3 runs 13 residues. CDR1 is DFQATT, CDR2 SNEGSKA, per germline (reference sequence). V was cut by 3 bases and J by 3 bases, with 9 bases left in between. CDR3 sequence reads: CSASQGTNQPQHF. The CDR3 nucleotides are TGCAGTGCTAGTCAGGGCACCAATCAGCCCCAGCATTTT.

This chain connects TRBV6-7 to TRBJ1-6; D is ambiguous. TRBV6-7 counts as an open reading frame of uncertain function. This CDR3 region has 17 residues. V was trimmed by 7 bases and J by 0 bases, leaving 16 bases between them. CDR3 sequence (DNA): TGTGCCAGCATCTGGAGGGTTTTAAGCTCCTATAATTCACCCCTCCACTTT. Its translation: CASIWRVLSSYNSPLHF.

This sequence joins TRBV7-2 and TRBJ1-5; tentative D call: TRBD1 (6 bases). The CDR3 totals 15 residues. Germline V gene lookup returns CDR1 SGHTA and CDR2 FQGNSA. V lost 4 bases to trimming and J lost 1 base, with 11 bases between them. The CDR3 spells CASSSGVSSNQPQHF. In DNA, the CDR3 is TGTGCCAGCAGCTCAGGGGTGTCAAGCAATCAGCCCCAGCATTTT.

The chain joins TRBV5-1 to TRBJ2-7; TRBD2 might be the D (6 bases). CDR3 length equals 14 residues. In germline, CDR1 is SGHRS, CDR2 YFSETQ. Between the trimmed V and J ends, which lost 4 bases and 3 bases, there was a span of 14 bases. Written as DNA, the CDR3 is TGCGCCAGCAGCCTAACGGGGACTGTCTACGAGCAGTACTTC. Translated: CASSLTGTVYEQYF.

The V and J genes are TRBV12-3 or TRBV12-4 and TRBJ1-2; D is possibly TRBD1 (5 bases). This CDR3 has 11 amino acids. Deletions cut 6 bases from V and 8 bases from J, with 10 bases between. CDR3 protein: CASRAGLGYTF. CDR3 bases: TGTGCCAGCAGAGCAGGGTTGGGCTACACCTTC.

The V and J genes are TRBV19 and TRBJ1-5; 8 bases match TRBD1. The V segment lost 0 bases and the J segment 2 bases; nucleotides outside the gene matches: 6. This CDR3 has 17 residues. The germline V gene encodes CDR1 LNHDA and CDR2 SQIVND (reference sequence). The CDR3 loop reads CASSIDGPGGGNQPQHF. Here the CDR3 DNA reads TGTGCCAGTAGTATAGATGGTCCAGGGGGCGGCAATCAGCCCCAGCATTTT.

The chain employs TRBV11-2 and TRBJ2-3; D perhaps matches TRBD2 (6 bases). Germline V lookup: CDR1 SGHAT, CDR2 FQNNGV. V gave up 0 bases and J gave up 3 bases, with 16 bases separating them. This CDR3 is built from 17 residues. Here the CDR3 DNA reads TGTGCCAGCAGCTTAGAAGAGACTAGACAGAGGACAGATACGCAGTATTTT. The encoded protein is CASSLEETRQRTDTQYF.

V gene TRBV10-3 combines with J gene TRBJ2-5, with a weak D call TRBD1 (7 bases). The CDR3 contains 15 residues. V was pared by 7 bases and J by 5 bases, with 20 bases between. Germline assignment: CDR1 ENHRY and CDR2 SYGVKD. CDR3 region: CAIKAGEGAGETQYF. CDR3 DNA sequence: TGTGCCATCAAGGCCGGCGAGGGGGCGGGGGAGACCCAGTACTTC.

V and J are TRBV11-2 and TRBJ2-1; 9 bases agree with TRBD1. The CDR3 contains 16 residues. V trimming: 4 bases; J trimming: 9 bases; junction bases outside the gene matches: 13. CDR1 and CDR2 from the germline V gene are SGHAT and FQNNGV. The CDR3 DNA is TGTGCCAGCAGCTCCCAGATCGGGACAGGGTTGACTGAGCAGTTCTTC. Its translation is CASSSQIGTGLTEQFF.

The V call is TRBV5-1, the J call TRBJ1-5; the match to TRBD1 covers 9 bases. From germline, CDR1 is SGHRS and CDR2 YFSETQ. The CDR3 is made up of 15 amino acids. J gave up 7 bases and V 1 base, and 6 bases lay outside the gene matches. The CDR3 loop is CASSLWTGVGQPQHF. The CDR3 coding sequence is TGCGCCAGCAGCTTGTGGACAGGGGTCGGGCAGCCCCAGCATTTT.

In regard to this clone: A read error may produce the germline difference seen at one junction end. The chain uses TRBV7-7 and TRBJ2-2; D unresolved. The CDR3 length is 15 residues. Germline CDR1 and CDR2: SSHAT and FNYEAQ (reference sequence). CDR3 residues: CASSSHLPGIGELFF. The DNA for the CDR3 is TGTGCTAGCAGCTCTCACCTCCCCGGTATCGGGGAGCTGTTTTTT.

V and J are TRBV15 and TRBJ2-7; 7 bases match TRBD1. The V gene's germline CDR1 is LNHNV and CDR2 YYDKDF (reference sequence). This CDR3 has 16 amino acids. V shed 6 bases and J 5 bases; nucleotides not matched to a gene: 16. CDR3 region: CATSLSGRQGVHEQYF. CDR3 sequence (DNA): TGTGCCACCAGTTTATCGGGCCGACAGGGCGTACACGAGCAGTACTTC.

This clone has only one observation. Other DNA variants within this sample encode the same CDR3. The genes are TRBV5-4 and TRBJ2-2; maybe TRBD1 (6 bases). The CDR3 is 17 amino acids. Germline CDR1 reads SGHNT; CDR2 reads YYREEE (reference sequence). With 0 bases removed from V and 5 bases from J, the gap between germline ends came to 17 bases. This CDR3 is CASSLAQQGSYTGELFF. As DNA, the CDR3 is TGTGCCAGCAGCTTGGCCCAACAGGGTAGTTATACCGGGGAGCTGTTTTTT.

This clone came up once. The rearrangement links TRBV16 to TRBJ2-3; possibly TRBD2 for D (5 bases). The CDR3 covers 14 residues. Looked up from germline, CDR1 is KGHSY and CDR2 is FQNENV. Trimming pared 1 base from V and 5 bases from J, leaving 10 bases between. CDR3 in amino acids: CASSQFLAGDTQYF. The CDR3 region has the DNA TGTGCCAGCAGCCAATTCCTAGCTGGAGATACGCAGTATTTT. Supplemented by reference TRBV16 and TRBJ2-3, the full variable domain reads GEEVAQTPKHLVRGEGQKAKLYCAPIKGHSYVFWYQQVLKNEFKFLISFQNENVFDETGMPKERFSAKCLPNSPCSLEIQATKLEDSAVYFCASSQFLAGDTQYFGPGTRLTVL.

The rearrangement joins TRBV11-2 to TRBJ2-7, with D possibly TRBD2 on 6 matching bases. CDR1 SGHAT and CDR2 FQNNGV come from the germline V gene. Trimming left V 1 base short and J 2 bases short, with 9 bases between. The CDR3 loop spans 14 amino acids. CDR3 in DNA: TGTGCCAGCAGCTTAGGGGGGGACGCCTACGAGCAGTACTTC. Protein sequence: CASSLGGDAYEQYF.

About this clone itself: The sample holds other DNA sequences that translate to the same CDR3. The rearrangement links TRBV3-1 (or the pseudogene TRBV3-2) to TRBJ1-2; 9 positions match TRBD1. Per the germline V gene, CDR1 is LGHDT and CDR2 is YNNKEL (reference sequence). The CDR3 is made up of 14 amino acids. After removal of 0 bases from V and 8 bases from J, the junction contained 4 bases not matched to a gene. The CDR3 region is CASSQDGQGYGYTF. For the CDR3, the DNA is TGTGCCAGCAGCCAAGATGGACAGGGGTACGGCTACACCTTC.

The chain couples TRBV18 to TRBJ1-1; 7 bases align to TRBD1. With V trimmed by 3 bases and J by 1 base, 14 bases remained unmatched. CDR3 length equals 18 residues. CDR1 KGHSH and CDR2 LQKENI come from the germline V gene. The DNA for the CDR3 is TGTGCCAGCTCACCTTCCCGAAACTTAGGGGGCTCGAACACTGAAGCTTTCTTT. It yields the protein CASSPSRNLGGSNTEAFF. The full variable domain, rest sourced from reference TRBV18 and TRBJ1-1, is NAGVMQNPRHLVRRRGQEARLRCSPMKGHSHVYWYRQLPEEGLKFMVYLQKENIIDESGMPKERFSAEFPKEGPSILRIQQVVRGDSAAYFCASSPSRNLGGSNTEAFFGQGTRLTVV.

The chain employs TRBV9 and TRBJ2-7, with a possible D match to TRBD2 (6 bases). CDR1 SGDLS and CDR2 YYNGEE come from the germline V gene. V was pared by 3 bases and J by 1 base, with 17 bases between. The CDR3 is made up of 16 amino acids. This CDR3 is CASSAQGASASYEQYF. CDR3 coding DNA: TGTGCCAGCAGCGCTCAAGGGGCTAGCGCATCCTACGAGCAGTACTTC.

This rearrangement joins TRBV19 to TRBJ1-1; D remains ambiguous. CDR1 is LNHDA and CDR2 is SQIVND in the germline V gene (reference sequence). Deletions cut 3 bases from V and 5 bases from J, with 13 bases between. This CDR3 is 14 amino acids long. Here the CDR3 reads CASSIVVEGTEAFF. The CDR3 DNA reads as TGTGCCAGTAGTATCGTGGTAGAGGGTACTGAAGCTTTCTTT.

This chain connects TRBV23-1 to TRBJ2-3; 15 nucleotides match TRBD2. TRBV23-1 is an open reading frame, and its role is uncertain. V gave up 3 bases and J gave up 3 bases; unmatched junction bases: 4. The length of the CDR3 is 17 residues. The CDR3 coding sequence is TGCGCCAGCAGTCACCCGGGACTAGCGGGGGGAACAGATACGCAGTATTTT. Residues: CASSHPGLAGGTDTQYF.

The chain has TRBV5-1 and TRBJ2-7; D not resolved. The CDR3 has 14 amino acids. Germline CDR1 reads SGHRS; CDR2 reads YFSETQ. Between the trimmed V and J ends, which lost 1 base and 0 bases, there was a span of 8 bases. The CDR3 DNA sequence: TGCGCCAGCAGCTTGCAGGTGAACTCCTACGAGCAGTACTTC. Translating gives CASSLQVNSYEQYF.

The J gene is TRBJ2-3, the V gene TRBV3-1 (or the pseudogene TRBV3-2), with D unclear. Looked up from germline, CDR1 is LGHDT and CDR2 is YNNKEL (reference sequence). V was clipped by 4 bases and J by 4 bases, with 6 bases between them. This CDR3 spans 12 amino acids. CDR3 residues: CASSPSADTQYF. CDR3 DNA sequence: TGTGCCAGCAGCCCGAGCGCAGATACGCAGTATTTT.

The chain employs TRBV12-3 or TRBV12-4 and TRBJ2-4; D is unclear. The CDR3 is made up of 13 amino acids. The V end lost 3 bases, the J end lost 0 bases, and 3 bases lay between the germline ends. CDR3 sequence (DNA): TGTGCCAGCAGTTTCCTAGCCAAAAACATTCAGTACTTC. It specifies CASSFLAKNIQYF.

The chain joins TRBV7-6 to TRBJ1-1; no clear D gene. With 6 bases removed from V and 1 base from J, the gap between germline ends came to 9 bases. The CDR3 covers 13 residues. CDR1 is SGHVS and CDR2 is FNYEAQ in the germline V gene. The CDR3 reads CASRHNTNTEAFF. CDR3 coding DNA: TGTGCCAGCAGACATAATACGAACACTGAAGCTTTCTTT.

Here the CDR3 reads CASSLQGEKLFF. The CDR3 coding sequence is TGCGCCAGCAGCCTACAGGGGGAAAAACTGTTTTTT. The V call is TRBV5-1, the J call TRBJ1-4, with 7 bases lining up with TRBD1. The germline V gene has CDR1 SGHRS and CDR2 YFSETQ. V dropped 4 bases and J dropped 8; count of bases not matched to a gene: 2. The CDR3 is 12 residues long.